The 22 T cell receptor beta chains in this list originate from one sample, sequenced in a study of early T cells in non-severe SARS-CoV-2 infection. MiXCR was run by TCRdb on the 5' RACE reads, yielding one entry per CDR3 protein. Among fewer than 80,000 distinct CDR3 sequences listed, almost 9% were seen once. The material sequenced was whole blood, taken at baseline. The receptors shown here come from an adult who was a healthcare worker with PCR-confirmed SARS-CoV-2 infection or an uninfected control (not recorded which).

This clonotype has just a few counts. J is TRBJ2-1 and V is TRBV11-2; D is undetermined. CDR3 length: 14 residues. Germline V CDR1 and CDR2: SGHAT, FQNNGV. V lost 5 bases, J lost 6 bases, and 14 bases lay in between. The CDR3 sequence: CASSPSRGSNEQFF. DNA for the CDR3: TGTGCCAGCAGCCCCAGCCGAGGTTCCAATGAGCAGTTCTTC.

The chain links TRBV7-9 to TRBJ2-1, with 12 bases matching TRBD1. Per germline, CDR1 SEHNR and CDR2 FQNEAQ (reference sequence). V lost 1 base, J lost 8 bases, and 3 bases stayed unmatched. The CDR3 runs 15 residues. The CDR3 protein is CASSLVGTGGDEQFF. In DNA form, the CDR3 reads TGTGCCAGCAGCTTAGTTGGGACAGGGGGCGATGAGCAGTTCTTC.

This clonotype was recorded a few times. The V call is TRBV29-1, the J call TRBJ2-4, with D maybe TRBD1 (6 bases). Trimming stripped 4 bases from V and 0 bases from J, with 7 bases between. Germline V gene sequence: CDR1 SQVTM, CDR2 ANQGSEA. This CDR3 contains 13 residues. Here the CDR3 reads CSVGGGAKNIQYF. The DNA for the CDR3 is TGCAGCGTTGGAGGGGGAGCCAAAAACATTCAGTACTTC.

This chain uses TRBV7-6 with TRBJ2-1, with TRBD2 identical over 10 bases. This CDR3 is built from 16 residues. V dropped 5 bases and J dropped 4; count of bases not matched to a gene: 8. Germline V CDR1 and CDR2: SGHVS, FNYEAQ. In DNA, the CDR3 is TGTGCCAGCAGCCCGACGCTAGCGGGAGCTTACAATGAGCAGTTCTTC. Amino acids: CASSPTLAGAYNEQFF.

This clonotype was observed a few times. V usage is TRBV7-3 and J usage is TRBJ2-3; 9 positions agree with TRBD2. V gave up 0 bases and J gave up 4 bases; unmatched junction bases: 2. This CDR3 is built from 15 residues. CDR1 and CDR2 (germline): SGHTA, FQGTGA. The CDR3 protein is CASSLTSGRPDTQYF. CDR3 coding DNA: TGTGCCAGCAGCTTAACTAGCGGGAGACCAGATACGCAGTATTTT.

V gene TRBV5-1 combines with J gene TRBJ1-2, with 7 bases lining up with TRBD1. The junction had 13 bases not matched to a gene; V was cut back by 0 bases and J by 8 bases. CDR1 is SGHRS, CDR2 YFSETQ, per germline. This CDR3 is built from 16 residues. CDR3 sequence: CASSLGQGLILSGYTF. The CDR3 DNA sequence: TGCGCCAGCAGCTTGGGACAGGGACTAATCCTATCCGGCTACACCTTC.

The CDR3 protein is CSVLGRLDYEQYF. In nucleotides, the CDR3 is TGCAGCGTTCTCGGTAGACTAGACTACGAGCAGTACTTC. The V call is TRBV29-1, the J call TRBJ2-7, with D possibly matching TRBD2 (6 bases). V lost 5 bases and J 3 bases, leaving 14 bases between the germline ends. Germline V CDR1 and CDR2: SQVTM, ANQGSEA. CDR3 length: 13 amino acids.

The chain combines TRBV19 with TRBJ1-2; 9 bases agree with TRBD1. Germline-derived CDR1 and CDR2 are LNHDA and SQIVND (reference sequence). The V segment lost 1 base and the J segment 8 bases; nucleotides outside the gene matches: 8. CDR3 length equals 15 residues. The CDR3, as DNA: TGTGCCAGTAGTATAGCAATAGGACAGGGGAGCGGCTACACCTTC. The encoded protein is CASSIAIGQGSGYTF.

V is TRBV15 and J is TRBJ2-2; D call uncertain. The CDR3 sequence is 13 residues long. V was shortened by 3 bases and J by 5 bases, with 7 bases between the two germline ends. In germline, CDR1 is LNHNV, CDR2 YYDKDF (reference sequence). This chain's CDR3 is CATSRLITGELFF. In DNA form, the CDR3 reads TGTGCCACCAGCAGGCTGATTACCGGGGAGCTGTTTTTT.

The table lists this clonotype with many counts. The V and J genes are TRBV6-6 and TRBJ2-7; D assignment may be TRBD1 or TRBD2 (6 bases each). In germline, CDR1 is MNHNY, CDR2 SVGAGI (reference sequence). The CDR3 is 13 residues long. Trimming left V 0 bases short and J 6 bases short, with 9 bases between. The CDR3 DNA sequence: TGTGCCAGCAGTTACTCTCGGGGGCTCGAGCAGTACTTC. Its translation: CASSYSRGLEQYF.

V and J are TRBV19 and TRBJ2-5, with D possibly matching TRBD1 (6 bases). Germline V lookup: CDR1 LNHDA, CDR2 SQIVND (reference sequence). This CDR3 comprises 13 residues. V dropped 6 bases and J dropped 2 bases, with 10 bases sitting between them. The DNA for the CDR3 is TGTGCCAGTAGACCGACAGGACAAGAGACCCAGTACTTC. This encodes CASRPTGQETQYF.

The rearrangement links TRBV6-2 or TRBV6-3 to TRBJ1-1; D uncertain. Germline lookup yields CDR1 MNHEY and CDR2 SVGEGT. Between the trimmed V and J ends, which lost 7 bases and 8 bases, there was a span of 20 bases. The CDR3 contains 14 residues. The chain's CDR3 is CASTPWADFLEAFF. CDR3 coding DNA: TGTGCCAGCACCCCCTGGGCAGACTTCTTGGAAGCTTTCTTT.

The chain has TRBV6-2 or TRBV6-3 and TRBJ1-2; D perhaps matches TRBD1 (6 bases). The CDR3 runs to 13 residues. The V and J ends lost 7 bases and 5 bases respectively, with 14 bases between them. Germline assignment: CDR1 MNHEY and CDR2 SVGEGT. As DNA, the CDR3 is TGTGCCAGCACCTTGACAGGCGATTATGGCTACACCTTC. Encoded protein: CASTLTGDYGYTF.

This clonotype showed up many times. The CDR3 sequence is CASSVEGASYLNTGELFF. The CDR3 DNA follows: TGTGCCAGCAGCGTGGAAGGGGCAAGTTACCTTAACACCGGGGAGCTGTTTTTT. The chain recombines TRBV7-6 with TRBJ2-2; the D gene is possibly TRBD1 (5 bases). The CDR3 covers 18 residues. Germline CDR1 is SGHVS and CDR2 is FNYEAQ. Trimming shortened V by 5 bases and J by 2 bases, and 21 bases separated the two germline ends.

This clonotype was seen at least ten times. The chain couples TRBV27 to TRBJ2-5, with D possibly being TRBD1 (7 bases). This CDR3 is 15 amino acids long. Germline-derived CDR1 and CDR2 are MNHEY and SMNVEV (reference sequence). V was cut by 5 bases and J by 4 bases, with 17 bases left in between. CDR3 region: CASSDYGGGGETQYF. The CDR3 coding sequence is TGTGCCAGCAGTGACTACGGAGGGGGCGGAGAGACCCAGTACTTC.

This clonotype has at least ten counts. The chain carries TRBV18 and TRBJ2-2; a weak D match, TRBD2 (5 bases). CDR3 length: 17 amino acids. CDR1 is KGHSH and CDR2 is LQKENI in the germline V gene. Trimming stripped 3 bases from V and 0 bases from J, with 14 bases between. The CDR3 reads CASSPESGTSNTGELFF. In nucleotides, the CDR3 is TGTGCCAGCTCACCGGAAAGCGGTACCTCGAACACCGGGGAGCTGTTTTTT.

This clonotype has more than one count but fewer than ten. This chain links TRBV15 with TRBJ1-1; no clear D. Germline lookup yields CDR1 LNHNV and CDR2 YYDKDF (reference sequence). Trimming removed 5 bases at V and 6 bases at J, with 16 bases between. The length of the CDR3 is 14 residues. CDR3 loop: CATSVRGGVPEAFF. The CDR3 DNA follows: TGTGCCACCAGCGTCAGAGGAGGCGTCCCTGAAGCTTTCTTT.

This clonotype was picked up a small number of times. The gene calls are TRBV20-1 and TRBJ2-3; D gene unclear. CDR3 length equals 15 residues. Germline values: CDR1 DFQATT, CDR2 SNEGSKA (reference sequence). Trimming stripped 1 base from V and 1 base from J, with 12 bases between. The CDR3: CSARGRMSGTDTQYF. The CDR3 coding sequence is TGCAGTGCTAGAGGGCGGATGAGCGGCACAGATACGCAGTATTTT.

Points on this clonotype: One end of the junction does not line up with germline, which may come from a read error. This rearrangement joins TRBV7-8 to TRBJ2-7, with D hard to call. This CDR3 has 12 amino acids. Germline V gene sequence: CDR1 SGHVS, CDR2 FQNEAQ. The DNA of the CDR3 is TGTGTCAGCAGCTTAGGAACCTACGAGCAGTACTTC. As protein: CVSSLGTYEQYF.

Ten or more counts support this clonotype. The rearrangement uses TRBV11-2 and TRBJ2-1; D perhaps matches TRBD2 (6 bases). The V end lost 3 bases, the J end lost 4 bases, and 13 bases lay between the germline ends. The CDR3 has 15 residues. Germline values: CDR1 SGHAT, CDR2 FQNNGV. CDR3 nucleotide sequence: TGTGCCAGCAGCTTGGGTAGCGGAGGTTACAATGAGCAGTTCTTC. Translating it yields CASSLGSGGYNEQFF.

DNA for the CDR3: TGTGCCAGTAGTACCGGATGGACAGAGACCCAGTACTTC. It yields the protein CASSTGWTETQYF. This rearrangement joins TRBV19 to TRBJ2-5, with D unclear. There are 13 residues in the CDR3. Germline V gives CDR1 LNHDA, CDR2 SQIVND (reference sequence). Trimming stripped 4 bases from V and 4 bases from J, with 10 bases between.

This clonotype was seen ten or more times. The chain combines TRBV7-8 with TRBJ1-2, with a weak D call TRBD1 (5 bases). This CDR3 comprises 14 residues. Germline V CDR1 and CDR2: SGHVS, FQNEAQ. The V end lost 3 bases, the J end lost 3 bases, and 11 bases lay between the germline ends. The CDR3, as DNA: TGTGCCAGCAGCTTGGTCCGGGGGGACTATGGCTACACCTTC. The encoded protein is CASSLVRGDYGYTF.